These 24 T cell receptor beta chains came from one sample sequenced in a study of CD8+CD57+ T cells in acquired aplastic anemia. Genomic DNA constituted the template upon which TCR beta VDJ and CDR3 profiling was performed. TCRdb itself ran the reads through MiXCR, one entry per CDR3 protein. This sample yields roughly 260,000 distinct CDR3 sequences, of which around 45% are seen a single time; roughly 8% belongs to the top ten. Flow cytometry had shown expanded CD8+CD57+ cells in the patients chosen for sequencing. The sequenced sample consisted of sorted CD4+, CD8+, or CD8+CD57+ T cells (not recorded which) from PBMCs. Receptor source: a human donor with aplastic anemia.

Points on this clonotype: Being one base from a much bigger clone, this may be a read error. The chain recombines TRBV7-9 with TRBJ2-1; 11 positions match TRBD2. CDR1 is SEHNR, CDR2 FQNEAQ, per germline (reference sequence). After removal of 1 base from V and 6 bases from J, the junction contained 14 bases not matched to a gene. The length of the CDR3 is 19 residues. The CDR3 is CASSLVILLAGAQTNEQFF. The CDR3 DNA follows: TGTGCCAGCAGCTTAGTAATTCTACTAGCGGGAGCTCAGACCAATGAGCAGTTCTTC.

The chain employs TRBV29-1 and TRBJ2-1; D tentatively reads TRBD1 or TRBD2 (5 bases each). Trimming pared 6 bases from V and 8 bases from J, leaving 20 bases between. Germline V CDR1 and CDR2: SQVTM, ANQGSEA. The CDR3 has 14 amino acids. The CDR3 spells CSVAPIAGSDEQFF. The CDR3 coding sequence is TGCAGCGTGGCACCTATAGCAGGGAGCGATGAGCAGTTCTTC.

The chain has TRBV6-1 and TRBJ1-6, with a tentative D call TRBD1 (5 bases). Germline V gives CDR1 MNHNS, CDR2 SASEGT. V was trimmed by 8 bases and J by 9 bases, leaving 8 bases between them. There are 11 residues in the CDR3. Here the CDR3 reads CASQGSSPLHF. The CDR3, as DNA: TGTGCCAGCCAGGGAAGTTCACCCCTCCACTTT.

The chain links TRBV19 to TRBJ2-2; tentative D call: TRBD1 (6 bases). Germline CDR1 is LNHDA and CDR2 is SQIVND (reference sequence). The V end was cut by 3 bases, the J end by 4 bases, with 12 bases between. The CDR3 is 15 residues long. CDR3 sequence reads: CASSIWDKGTGELFF. For the CDR3, the DNA is TGTGCCAGTAGTATCTGGGACAAGGGCACCGGGGAGCTGTTTTTT.

This clonotype was recorded only once. In DNA, the CDR3 is TGTGCCAGCAGCTGGACTAGCGGCCGATACGAGCAGTACTTC. Its protein is CASSWTSGRYEQYF. The chain carries TRBV7-9 and TRBJ2-7; 10 positions match TRBD2. This CDR3 is built from 14 residues. Trimming cost V 4 bases and J 4 bases; bases outside gene matches: 4. Looked up from germline, CDR1 is SEHNR and CDR2 is FQNEAQ (reference sequence).

This clonotype was counted ten times or more. V usage is TRBV11-1 and J usage is TRBJ2-7, with D tentatively TRBD1 (5 bases). Germline lookup yields CDR1 SGHAT and CDR2 FQDESV (reference sequence). The CDR3 covers 15 residues. V was trimmed by 0 bases and J by 2 bases, leaving 11 bases between them. CDR3 region: CASSLARAPTYEQYF. The CDR3, as DNA: TGTGCCAGCAGCTTAGCCAGGGCCCCGACCTACGAGCAGTACTTC.

V gene TRBV13 combines with J gene TRBJ2-6; tentative D call: TRBD2 (6 bases). Germline CDR1 PRHDT, CDR2 FYEKMQ (reference sequence). The CDR3 has 16 residues. Deletions cut 7 bases from V and 0 bases from J, with 13 bases between. CDR3 nucleotide sequence: TGTGCCAGCAACAGCGGGCTGTGCTCTGGGGCCAACGTCCTGACTTTC. Its protein is CASNSGLCSGANVLTF. Full variable domain (missing parts from reference TRBV13 and TRBJ2-6): AAGVIQSPRHLIKEKRETATLKCYPIPRHDTVYWYQQGPGQDPQFLISFYEKMQSDKGSIPDRFSAQQFSDYHSELNMSSLELGDSALYFCASNSGLCSGANVLTFGAGSRLTVL.

The chain carries TRBV7-9 and TRBJ2-5, with a possible D match to TRBD1 (6 bases). The V end lost 1 base, the J end lost 4 bases, and 16 bases lay between the germline ends. The CDR3 has 16 residues. The germline CDR1 and CDR2 sequences are SEHNR and FQNEAQ (reference sequence). For the CDR3, the DNA is TGTGCCAGCAGCTTAGTTGGCAGGGGCGGGTTAGAGACCCAGTACTTC. This translates into CASSLVGRGGLETQYF.

This clonotype has just a few counts. The chain has TRBV28 and TRBJ2-5; D is unresolved. The CDR3 extends over 16 amino acids. Germline loops: CDR1 MDHEN, CDR2 SYDVKM. The V gene lost 1 base and the J gene lost 1 base, with 13 bases spanning the gap. The CDR3 spells CASSLSVSNFQETQYF. The DNA of the CDR3 is TGTGCCAGCAGTTTATCAGTGTCGAATTTCCAAGAGACCCAGTACTTC.

This clonotype was counted only a few times. The rearrangement uses TRBV7-3 and TRBJ1-2; 7 bases align to TRBD1. Germline CDR1 and CDR2: SGHTA and FQGTGA. V lost 6 bases, J lost 6 bases, and 7 bases stayed unmatched. The CDR3 runs to 13 residues. Here the CDR3 DNA reads TGTGCCAGCAGTGAAGTAACAGGGGATGGCTACACCTTC. Amino acids: CASSEVTGDGYTF.

At least ten counts were recorded for this clonotype. The chain recombines TRBV12-3 or TRBV12-4 with TRBJ2-1; D not certain. The V and J ends lost 3 bases and 9 bases respectively, with 9 bases between them. The CDR3 loop spans 12 amino acids. The CDR3 region is CASSFSVSEQFF. For the CDR3, the DNA is TGTGCCAGCAGTTTTTCCGTGAGTGAGCAGTTCTTC.

This clonotype was observed once. This chain joins TRBV5-1 and TRBJ1-1, with D possibly matching TRBD1 (5 bases). Per germline, CDR1 SGHRS and CDR2 YFSETQ. This CDR3 has 14 residues. With 0 bases removed from V and 3 bases from J, the gap between germline ends came to 9 bases. The CDR3 region is CASSLDRTYTEAFF. The CDR3 nucleotides are TGCGCCAGCAGCTTGGACAGGACTTACACTGAAGCTTTCTTT.

This clonotype appeared a few times. The chain is built from TRBV10-3 and TRBJ2-5; no clear D gene. The CDR3 runs to 11 residues. With 0 bases removed from V and 4 bases from J, the gap between germline ends came to 0 bases. The germline V gene encodes CDR1 ENHRY and CDR2 SYGVKD. The CDR3 loop reads CAISESETQYF. For the CDR3, the DNA is TGTGCCATCAGTGAGTCAGAGACCCAGTACTTC.

The J gene is TRBJ2-1, the V gene TRBV7-9, with D possibly matching TRBD2 (7 bases). In germline, CDR1 is SEHNR, CDR2 FQNEAQ (reference sequence). Trimming took 5 bases from V and 3 from J, leaving 17 bases between them. The CDR3 covers 16 residues. CDR3 sequence (DNA): TGTGCCAGCAGCCTGGGAGGGGGGAGATTCTACAATGAGCAGTTCTTC. Its protein product is CASSLGGGRFYNEQFF.

CDR3 nucleotides: TGCAGCGTTCATCAGGGGTGGGCCACTGAAGCTTTCTTT. It is translated as CSVHQGWATEAFF. The chain has TRBV29-1 and TRBJ1-1, with a weak D call TRBD1 (6 bases). Trimming stripped 5 bases from V and 4 bases from J, with 14 bases between. The CDR3 spans 13 residues. Germline V gives CDR1 SQVTM, CDR2 ANQGSEA.

In its sample, this clonotype was seen once. CDR3 DNA: TGTGCCAGCAGCCCGAGCGGGGGACCCAGGGGGGAGCTGTTTTTT. Translation: CASSPSGGPRGELFF. The chain couples TRBV14 to TRBJ2-2, with 8 nucleotides matching TRBD2. J was trimmed by 8 bases and V by 4 bases; bases with no gene match: 9. CDR3 length: 15 residues. CDR1 and CDR2 (germline): SGHDN, FVKESK. The whole variable domain, filled in from reference TRBV14 and TRBJ2-2, reads EAGVTQFPSHSVIEKGQTVTLRCDPISGHDNLYWYRRVMGKEIKFLLHFVKESKQDESGMPNNRFLAERTGGTYSTLKVQPAELEDSGVYFCASSPSGGPRGELFFGEGSRLTVL.

This clonotype was observed many times. V and J are TRBV4-3 and TRBJ2-7; 8 bases are a match to TRBD2. Germline values: CDR1 LGHNA, CDR2 YSLEER. This CDR3 spans 14 amino acids. V dropped 2 bases and J dropped 7; count of bases not matched to a gene: 7. This CDR3 reads CASSQYGGAGEQYF. CDR3 DNA sequence: TGCGCCAGCAGCCAATACGGGGGGGCTGGGGAGCAGTACTTC.

This rearrangement joins TRBV5-6 to TRBJ2-1, with 7 bases identical to TRBD2. With 1 base clipped from V and 4 bases from J, the junction kept 5 bases outside the gene matches. CDR3 size: 15 residues. Germline lookup yields CDR1 SGHDT and CDR2 YYEEEE. The CDR3 bases are TGTGCCAGCAGCTTGCTGAGCGGGGATTACAATGAGCAGTTCTTC. It specifies CASSLLSGDYNEQFF.

This clonotype was found many times. The chain joins TRBV5-1 to TRBJ1-6; a possible D gene is TRBD1 (5 bases). The ends were cut back, 0 bases at V and 4 bases at J, with 11 bases in the middle. Germline lookup yields CDR1 SGHRS and CDR2 YFSETQ. The CDR3 has 16 amino acids. CDR3 nucleotides: TGCGCCAGCAGCTTGGCCGGGGCCCGGTATAATTCACCCCTCCACTTT. Translated: CASSLAGARYNSPLHF.

V usage is TRBV20-1 and J usage is TRBJ2-5, with D perhaps being TRBD1 or TRBD2 (6 bases each). The CDR3 consists of 14 residues. Germline CDR1 and CDR2: DFQATT and SNEGSKA (reference sequence). Trimming shortened V by 0 bases and J by 5 bases, and 13 bases separated the two germline ends. The DNA for the CDR3 is TGCAGTGCTAGAGACCGCCTCGGGGGCGAGACCCAGTACTTC. This sequence encodes CSARDRLGGETQYF.

This clonotype turned up a few times. The chain links TRBV6-1 to TRBJ2-3, with 7 bases matching TRBD2. The CDR3 runs to 17 residues. Germline V gene lookup returns CDR1 MNHNS and CDR2 SASEGT. Losses at the gene ends were 7 bases for V and 3 bases for J; bases not matched to a gene: 16. The CDR3 bases are TGTGCCAGCAAGATACTGCTCGGGGGGAGGGCAACAGATACGCAGTATTTT. Translated: CASKILLGGRATDTQYF.

This clonotype was observed at least ten times. The chain carries TRBV29-1 and TRBJ2-1, with D perhaps matching TRBD2 (6 bases). The CDR3 runs 13 residues. Trimming took 3 bases from V and 3 from J, leaving 9 bases between them. Germline V gene data show CDR1 as SQVTM and CDR2 as ANQGSEA. The CDR3 nucleotides are TGCAGCGTTGAGGGGGGAAGCTACAATGAGCAGTTCTTC. Translation gives CSVEGGSYNEQFF.

This clonotype was observed many times. The chain links TRBV7-6 to TRBJ2-7; tentatively, D is TRBD2 (5 bases). CDR3 size: 14 residues. Trimming stripped 1 base from V and 5 bases from J, with 12 bases between. Germline V gene sequence: CDR1 SGHVS, CDR2 FNYEAQ. CDR3 amino acids: CASSLEFWGDEQYF. The CDR3 DNA reads TGTGCCAGCAGCTTAGAGTTTTGGGGAGACGAGCAGTACTTC.

This clonotype was observed at least ten times. The CDR3 here is CASRDRDRGQDTQYF. In nucleotides, the CDR3 is TGCGCCAGCAGAGACCGGGACAGGGGGCAGGATACGCAGTATTTT. V is TRBV4-1 and J is TRBJ2-3; 12 nucleotides agree with TRBD1. Trimming removed 6 bases from V and 6 bases from J; junction bases left unmatched: 7. The CDR3 spans 15 residues. The germline V gene has CDR1 MGHRA and CDR2 YSYEKL.